The clone carrying this T cell receptor (beta chain) was seen a few times. Its antigen is unknown. These data are taken from a study of cytomegalovirus exposure and HLA in healthy donors. The study's findings and limits: Trimming of TCR beta V- and J-genes showed a link, identified in a later analysis, to a missense DCLRE1C variant. In a later analysis, HLA-associated beta chains showed higher expansion and lower generation probabilities than comparable chains. In an earlier analysis, most TCR beta V segments were productive about 87% or about 30% of the time.

Germline V CDR1 and CDR2: MNHEY, SVGAGI. V lost 2 bases to trimming and J lost 4 bases; unmatched junction nucleotides: 5. The CDR3 runs to 15 residues. 60 Vbeta and 13 Jbeta primers were used in PCR. Data came from immunoSEQ multiplex PCR; TCRdb stores just in-frame clones and leaves some out. The table has around 160,000 clones, 60% to 80% seen once. The specimen sequenced was PBMCs. This sequence joins TRBV6-5 and TRBJ2-3; TRBD2 matches 8 bases. The sequence was collected from a woman aged 35 to 49 in good health and CMV-seropositive. The CDR3 DNA follows: TGTGCCAGCAGTTACGGCGCGGGGGGCCCAGATACGCAGTATTTT. Amino acid sequence: CASSYGAGGPDTQYF.